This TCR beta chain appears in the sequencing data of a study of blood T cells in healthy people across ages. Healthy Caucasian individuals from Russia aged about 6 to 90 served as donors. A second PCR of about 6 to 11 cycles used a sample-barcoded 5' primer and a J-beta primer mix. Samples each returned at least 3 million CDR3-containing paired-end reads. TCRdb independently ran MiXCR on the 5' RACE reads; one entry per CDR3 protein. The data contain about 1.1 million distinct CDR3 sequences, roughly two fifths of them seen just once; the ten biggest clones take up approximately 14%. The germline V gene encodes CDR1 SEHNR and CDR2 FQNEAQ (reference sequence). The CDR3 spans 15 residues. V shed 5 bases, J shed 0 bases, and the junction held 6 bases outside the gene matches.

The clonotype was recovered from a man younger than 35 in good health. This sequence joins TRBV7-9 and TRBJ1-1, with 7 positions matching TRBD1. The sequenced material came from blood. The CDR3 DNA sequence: TGTGCCAGCAGCACCGGGGACAGATTGAACACTGAAGCTTTCTTT. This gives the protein CASSTGDRLNTEAFF.